Sequencing of this T cell receptor (beta chain) was carried out in a study of radiation and T cells in renal cell carcinoma. Study-wide context: Nephrectomy followed 15 Gy stereotactic body radiation by 4 weeks. Overall study results and limits: Top tumor clonotypes rose in blood 2 weeks post-radiation, then contracted.

The CDR3 consists of 15 residues. Germline V lookup: CDR1 SEHNR, CDR2 FQNEAQ (reference sequence). V was pared by 2 bases and J by 2 bases, with 13 bases between. Time point indicated: blood 2 weeks post-SBRT. Treatment noted: 15 Gy SBRT to primary tumor, nephrectomy 4 weeks later. The patient's renal cell carcinoma had clear cell pathology. This table comes from immunoSEQ multiplex PCR, and its TCRdb copy is limited to in-frame clones, with some not included. The data contain around 76,000 clones, around 80% of them singletons. As for this clone: The antigen remains unidentified.

The sequence derives from a man in his sixties with renal cell carcinoma. Sequencing was performed on blood, taken from a patient whose treatment included radiotherapy and nephrectomy. The gene calls are TRBV7-9 and TRBJ2-7; D is uncertain. The CDR3: CASSLLLGPTYEQYF. The CDR3 DNA reads as TGTGCCAGCAGCTTACTTTTAGGGCCTACCTACGAGCAGTACTTC.